Each of the 22 T cell receptor beta chains below was sequenced from the same sample in a study of technical replicates of blood from several donors. Measured with immunoSEQ multiplex PCR; TCRdb has only the in-frame clones, and not every one. The table shows over 85,000 clones, with about 95% occurring only once. Material for sequencing was T cells isolated from PBMCs. Every receptor here comes from a human donor in good health.

CDR3 nucleotide sequence: TGTGCCAGCAGCCCACGGACTAATCAAGAGACCCAGTACTTC. This sequence encodes CASSPRTNQETQYF. The chain has TRBV13 and TRBJ2-5, with D perhaps TRBD2 (6 bases). Per the germline V gene, CDR1 is PRHDT and CDR2 is FYEKMQ (reference sequence). V gave up 5 bases and J gave up 2 bases, with 12 bases separating them. This CDR3 region has 14 residues. The complete variable domain, with remaining parts taken from reference TRBV13 and TRBJ2-5, reads AAGVIQSPRHLIKEKRETATLKCYPIPRHDTVYWYQQGPGQDPQFLISFYEKMQSDKGSIPDRFSAQQFSDYHSELNMSSLELGDSALYFCASSPRTNQETQYFGPGTRLLVL.

V is TRBV27 and J is TRBJ1-5; D perhaps matches TRBD1 (6 bases). The CDR3 is 14 residues long. The V end lost 6 bases, the J end lost 6 bases, and 15 bases lay between the germline ends. CDR1 MNHEY and CDR2 SMNVEV come from the germline V gene (reference sequence). CDR3 region: CASRGGGGLQPQHF. For the CDR3, the DNA is TGTGCCAGCAGGGGGGGCGGGGGCCTTCAGCCCCAGCATTTT.

V usage is TRBV5-4 and J usage is TRBJ2-5, with 8 bases fitting TRBD1. Germline V lookup: CDR1 SGHNT, CDR2 YYREEE (reference sequence). V shed 2 bases, J shed 5 bases, and the junction held 2 bases outside the gene matches. The CDR3 runs 13 residues. The CDR3 loop reads CASSFRQGETQYF. In DNA form, the CDR3 reads TGTGCCAGCAGCTTCCGACAGGGGGAGACCCAGTACTTC.

This chain links TRBV9 with TRBJ2-7; 7 bases match TRBD1. The germline V gene encodes CDR1 SGDLS and CDR2 YYNGEE. This CDR3 is 15 amino acids long. V dropped 0 bases and J dropped 3; count of bases not matched to a gene: 6. The CDR3 reads CASSVEGTVGYEQYF. The CDR3 DNA is TGTGCCAGCAGCGTAGAGGGGACAGTCGGCTACGAGCAGTACTTC.

The chain has TRBV10-1 and TRBJ2-1; 14 bases line up with TRBD2. The CDR3 covers 16 residues. V was pared by 4 bases and J by 8 bases, with 7 bases of the junction left unmatched. Germline lookup yields CDR1 WNHNN and CDR2 SYGVQD (reference sequence). The CDR3 DNA reads as TGCGCCAGCAGTGCATTGACTAGCGGGAGGGCCCATGAGCAGTTCTTC. Residues: CASSALTSGRAHEQFF.

The rearrangement joins TRBV9 to TRBJ1-1; a weak D match, TRBD1 (5 bases). CDR3 size: 13 residues. The V end lost 5 bases, the J end lost 2 bases, and 10 bases lay between the germline ends. CDR1 SGDLS and CDR2 YYNGEE come from the germline V gene. CDR3 in DNA: TGTGCCAGCAGTTTCACAGGAAACACTGAAGCTTTCTTT. Translation: CASSFTGNTEAFF.

The chain recombines TRBV6-5 with TRBJ2-7; tentative D call: TRBD1 (6 bases). The ends were cut back, 6 bases at V and 3 bases at J, with 9 bases in the middle. This CDR3 comprises 12 residues. Germline V gives CDR1 MNHEY, CDR2 SVGAGI. The CDR3 sequence is CASRRRGYEQYF. For the CDR3, the DNA is TGTGCCAGCAGGCGCAGGGGCTACGAGCAGTACTTC.

The genes are TRBV21-1 and TRBJ2-7; TRBD2 is taken as the D call from the table, unchecked against the DNA. TRBV21-1 is marked as a pseudogene. CDR3 length equals 13 residues. CDR3 in amino acids: CASSLREPYEQYF. In nucleotides, the CDR3 is TGTGCCAGCAGCCTACGGGAGCCCTACGAGCAGTACTTC.

The V and J genes are TRBV6-1 and TRBJ2-1, with D possibly being TRBD2 (6 bases). Per the germline V gene, CDR1 is MNHNS and CDR2 is SASEGT. V shed 4 bases and J shed 4 bases, with 17 bases lying between them. The CDR3 totals 16 residues. The CDR3 DNA reads TGTGCCAGCAGTGCCTTGGGGAGGACTACTTACAATGAGCAGTTCTTC. Its protein is CASSALGRTTYNEQFF.

The chain recombines TRBV27 with TRBJ1-5; 7 nucleotides agree with TRBD1. J was trimmed by 2 bases and V by 6 bases; bases with no gene match: 4. CDR1 and CDR2 from the germline V gene are MNHEY and SMNVEV (reference sequence). This CDR3 is 14 amino acids long. In DNA form, the CDR3 reads TGTGCCAGCAGGAGAACAGGGGGCAATCAGCCCCAGCATTTT. This encodes CASRRTGGNQPQHF.

The chain joins TRBV7-9 to TRBJ2-7; 8 bases fit TRBD1. The junction had 4 bases not matched to a gene; V was cut back by 3 bases and J by 3 bases. Germline V gives CDR1 SEHNR, CDR2 FQNEAQ (reference sequence). The CDR3 totals 14 residues. CDR3 nucleotides: TGTGCCAGCAGCTTCGACAGGGGAAGCTACGAGCAGTACTTC. It encodes CASSFDRGSYEQYF.

A few counts support this clone. This chain connects TRBV27 to TRBJ1-2; 7 positions agree with TRBD1. CDR1 MNHEY and CDR2 SMNVEV come from the germline V gene (reference sequence). The length of the CDR3 is 14 residues. Trimming cost V 3 bases and J 4 bases; bases outside gene matches: 5. For the CDR3, the DNA is TGTGCCAGCAGTTTTAAGGGGGCGTCCTATGGCTACACCTTC. Amino acids: CASSFKGASYGYTF.

J is TRBJ2-1 and V is TRBV2, with 10 positions matching TRBD2. V shed 6 bases and J 8 bases; nucleotides not matched to a gene: 16. This CDR3 is built from 17 residues. CDR1 is SNHLY and CDR2 is FYNNEI in the germline V gene. CDR3 nucleotide sequence: TGTGCCAGCAGAGGATCCCTAGCGGGAGAGGCGTGGTATGAGCAGTTCTTC. Protein: CASRGSLAGEAWYEQFF.

As regards this clone: The junction does not match germline at one end; this may be a read error. The J gene is TRBJ2-3, the V gene TRBV7-7; D unresolved. This CDR3 has 12 amino acids. Germline CDR1 and CDR2: SSHAT and FNYEAQ (reference sequence). The CDR3: CASSSGSDTQYF. CDR3 bases: TGTGCTAGCAGCTCCGGGTCCGATACGCAGTATTTT.

The table lists this clone with a count of one. The chain carries TRBV5-8 and TRBJ1-2; weak D call: TRBD1 (6 bases). The CDR3 extends over 13 amino acids. The germline gives CDR1 SGHTS, CDR2 YDEGEE. Trimming took off 2 bases at V and 8 bases at J, with 13 bases between the two ends. CDR3 region: CASSFSTGGGYTF. For the CDR3, the DNA is TGTGCCAGCAGCTTCTCGACAGGTGGAGGCTACACCTTC. Full variable domain (missing parts from reference TRBV5-8 and TRBJ1-2): EAGVTQSPTHLIKTRGQQATLRCSPISGHTSVYWYQQALGLGLQFLLWYDEGEERNRGNFPPRFSGRQFPNYSSELNVNALELEDSALYLCASSFSTGGGYTFGSGTRLTVV.

This rearrangement joins TRBV2 to TRBJ1-4; D may be TRBD1 (6 bases). The V end was cut by 8 bases, the J end by 6 bases, with 13 bases between. The V gene's germline CDR1 is SNHLY and CDR2 FYNNEI. The CDR3 spans 13 residues. CDR3 residues: CASAYRVDEKLFF. CDR3 nucleotide sequence: TGTGCCAGCGCTTACAGGGTTGATGAAAAACTGTTTTTT.

This sequence joins TRBV5-1 and TRBJ1-1; a weak D match, TRBD1 (5 bases). Germline CDR1 is SGHRS and CDR2 is YFSETQ. V was clipped by 0 bases and J by 7 bases, with 13 bases between them. The CDR3 is 14 amino acids. CDR3 sequence reads: CASSLGGVAGEAFF. The DNA of the CDR3 is TGCGCCAGCAGCTTGGGGGGGGTAGCGGGTGAAGCTTTCTTT.

This clone was observed once. The CDR3 sequence is CASSSGGNTIYF. As DNA, the CDR3 is TGTGCCAGCAGTAGCGGTGGAAACACCATATATTTT. The chain links TRBV6-1 to TRBJ1-3; unclear D gene. V was trimmed by 5 bases and J by 3 bases, leaving 5 bases between them. The CDR3 totals 12 residues. Germline V lookup: CDR1 MNHNS, CDR2 SASEGT.

V usage is TRBV27 and J usage is TRBJ2-3; 8 bases fit TRBD1. J was trimmed by 0 bases and V by 7 bases; bases with no gene match: 12. This CDR3 region has 17 residues. Germline-derived CDR1 and CDR2 are MNHEY and SMNVEV (reference sequence). The CDR3 reads CASIRTGHTSSTDTQYF. The CDR3 nucleotides are TGTGCCAGCATACGGACAGGGCATACTTCTAGCACAGATACGCAGTATTTT.

The V gene is TRBV5-1, the J gene TRBJ2-7, with TRBD2 matching 10 bases. The CDR3 runs 15 residues. V gave up 1 base and J gave up 2 bases; unmatched junction bases: 3. From germline, CDR1 is SGHRS and CDR2 YFSETQ. Here the CDR3 reads CASSLPSGRAYEQYF. The CDR3 region has the DNA TGCGCCAGCAGCTTGCCGAGCGGGAGGGCCTACGAGCAGTACTTC.

The rearrangement links TRBV7-9 to TRBJ1-2, with D possibly matching TRBD1 (5 bases). This CDR3 region has 16 residues. Germline-derived CDR1 and CDR2 are SEHNR and FQNEAQ (reference sequence). The V end was cut by 4 bases, the J end by 1 base, with 16 bases between. Here the CDR3 reads CASSSRPSGDNYGYTF. The CDR3 DNA reads TGTGCCAGCAGCTCACGGCCCTCGGGGGATAACTATGGCTACACCTTC.

The CDR3 DNA reads as TGTGCCATCAGTATCAGGGGCTATGGCTACACCTTC. Its protein product is CAISIRGYGYTF. The J gene is TRBJ1-2, the V gene TRBV10-3, with D possibly TRBD1 on 6 matching bases. Germline V CDR1 and CDR2: ENHRY, SYGVKD. CDR3 size: 12 residues. Trimming took off 5 bases at V and 4 bases at J, with 8 bases between the two ends.